A single sample is the source of the 21 T cell receptor beta chains below, sequenced in a study of cytomegalovirus exposure and HLA in healthy donors. PCR amplification relied on 60 Vbeta primers (plus 13 Jbeta primers). Produced via immunoSEQ multiplex PCR; TCRdb's table is partial and in-frame only. The sample lists approximately 100,000 clones, around 84% occurring once. Sequencing was done on a sample of PBMCs. The source is a young man in good health and CMV-seronegative.

This clone has just one count. J is TRBJ1-1 and V is TRBV7-8; D not certain. The germline V and J ends were trimmed by 5 bases and 3 bases, with 16 bases remaining between them. Germline CDR1 and CDR2: SGHVS and FQNEAQ. The CDR3 consists of 15 residues. The CDR3 loop reads CASSPRTEGDTEAFF. The CDR3, as DNA: TGTGCCAGCAGCCCACGGACGGAGGGTGACACTGAAGCTTTCTTT.

The V gene is TRBV18, the J gene TRBJ1-1, with 7 bases that match TRBD1. Germline loops: CDR1 KGHSH, CDR2 LQKENI. V dropped 1 base and J dropped 1; count of bases not matched to a gene: 9. The CDR3 totals 17 residues. The CDR3 DNA reads as TGTGCCAGCTCACCACTCTCTCTGACAGGGAAGAACACTGAAGCTTTCTTT. It yields the protein CASSPLSLTGKNTEAFF.

The V gene is TRBV5-6, the J gene TRBJ1-5, with 12 nucleotides matching TRBD1. After removal of 4 bases from V and 10 bases from J, the junction contained 6 bases not matched to a gene. The CDR3 runs to 14 residues. Germline lookup yields CDR1 SGHDT and CDR2 YYEEEE. CDR3 sequence: CASSLRDRGPPQHF. The CDR3 bases are TGTGCCAGCAGCCTCCGGGACAGGGGGCCCCCCCAGCATTTT. Filled out from reference TRBV5-6 and TRBJ1-5, the complete variable domain reads DAGVTQSPTHLIKTRGQQVTLRCSPKSGHDTVSWYQQALGQGPQFIFQYYEEEERQRGNFPDRFSGHQFPNYSSELNVNALLLGDSALYLCASSLRDRGPPQHFGDGTRLSIL.

This clone was seen once. The chain recombines TRBV11-3 with TRBJ2-5; D perhaps matches TRBD2 (7 bases). This CDR3 has 15 amino acids. Trimming stripped 2 bases from V and 5 bases from J, with 15 bases between. The germline V gene has CDR1 SGHNT and CDR2 YENEEA. The CDR3 nucleotides are TGTGCCAGCAGCTTATACGGGGGGCCGTTGGAGACCCAGTACTTC. Protein product: CASSLYGGPLETQYF.

The rearrangement uses TRBV2 and TRBJ1-4, with no clear D. Trimming cost V 6 bases and J 0 bases, with 8 bases left between them. This CDR3 has 14 amino acids. Per the germline V gene, CDR1 is SNHLY and CDR2 is FYNNEI. The CDR3 loop is CASSLDATNEKLFF. As DNA, the CDR3 is TGTGCCAGCAGCCTAGACGCAACTAATGAAAAACTGTTTTTT.

V and J are TRBV27 and TRBJ2-3; D possibly corresponds to TRBD1 (6 bases). This CDR3 spans 14 amino acids. Germline-derived CDR1 and CDR2 are MNHEY and SMNVEV (reference sequence). Trimming pared 2 bases from V and 3 bases from J, leaving 9 bases between. CDR3: CASSLMGATDTQYF. DNA of the CDR3: TGTGCCAGCAGTTTAATGGGGGCAACAGATACGCAGTATTTT.

This chain uses TRBV18 with TRBJ2-7; maybe TRBD1 (6 bases). The germline V and J ends were trimmed by 3 bases and 5 bases, with 8 bases remaining between them. The germline gives CDR1 KGHSH, CDR2 LQKENI. The CDR3 length is 12 residues. CDR3 region: CASSPTGHEQYF. CDR3 nucleotide sequence: TGTGCCAGCTCACCGACAGGCCACGAGCAGTACTTC.

V is TRBV6-1 and J is TRBJ2-3, with 12 bases lining up with TRBD2. This CDR3 region has 16 residues. V shed 4 bases, J shed 6 bases, and the junction held 8 bases outside the gene matches. Germline CDR1 is MNHNS and CDR2 is SASEGT. The CDR3 sequence: CASSGGTSGSGDTQYF. CDR3 DNA sequence: TGTGCCAGCAGTGGAGGGACTAGCGGGTCCGGGGATACGCAGTATTTT.

The chain couples TRBV27 to TRBJ2-5, with D maybe TRBD1 (5 bases). The J call is uncertain, as TRBJ2-7 better fits the DNA end. Germline assignment: CDR1 MNHEY and CDR2 SMNVEV (reference sequence). The CDR3 is made up of 14 amino acids. CDR3: CASSLGHSSYEQYF. CDR3 sequence (DNA): TGTGCCAGCAGTTTAGGACACTCCTCCTACGAGCAGTACTTC.

The CDR3 bases are TGTGCCAGCAGCCGGGCCCCAGGGAACTCTGGGGCCAACGTCCTGACTTTC. Translation: CASSRAPGNSGANVLTF. The chain employs TRBV5-6 and TRBJ2-6; D might be TRBD1 (5 bases). This CDR3 comprises 17 residues. Germline CDR1 SGHDT, CDR2 YYEEEE. Trimming took off 4 bases at V and 0 bases at J, with 14 bases between the two ends.

The chain combines TRBV4-2 with TRBJ1-1; TRBD1 matches at 7 bases. The CDR3 sequence is 15 residues long. J was trimmed by 7 bases and V by 4 bases; bases with no gene match: 12. Germline V gives CDR1 LGHNA, CDR2 YNFKEQ. CDR3 region: CASSPILTGFSEAFF. The CDR3 bases are TGTGCCAGCAGCCCAATATTGACAGGGTTCAGTGAAGCTTTCTTT.

J is TRBJ1-2 and V is TRBV25-1; a weak D match, TRBD1 (6 bases). The CDR3 runs 12 residues. CDR1 MGHDK and CDR2 SYGVNS come from the germline V gene. V lost 10 bases and J lost 4, with 13 bases in between. The CDR3 reads CANRTATYGYTF. Written as DNA, the CDR3 is TGTGCCAACAGGACAGCCACCTATGGCTACACCTTC.

The chain couples TRBV27 to TRBJ1-1; possibly TRBD1 for D (5 bases). Trimming pared 2 bases from V and 0 bases from J, leaving 10 bases between. The length of the CDR3 is 15 residues. Per the germline V gene, CDR1 is MNHEY and CDR2 is SMNVEV (reference sequence). The CDR3 nucleotides are TGTGCCAGCAGTTTACTTGGGGGGATGAACACTGAAGCTTTCTTT. Amino acid sequence: CASSLLGGMNTEAFF.

The chain couples TRBV4-2 to TRBJ2-2; TRBD1 matches 9 bases. This CDR3 comprises 15 residues. Per germline, CDR1 LGHNA and CDR2 YNFKEQ. With V trimmed by 4 bases and J by 6 bases, 6 bases remained unmatched. The CDR3 DNA follows: TGTGCCAGCAGCCGACAGGGGGTTGATCCCGGGGAGCTGTTTTTT. Its translation is CASSRQGVDPGELFF.

The V call is TRBV5-6, the J call TRBJ2-7, with D possibly being TRBD2 (6 bases). V was pared by 4 bases and J by 2 bases, with 16 bases between. This CDR3 contains 15 residues. Germline V gives CDR1 SGHDT, CDR2 YYEEEE. CDR3: CASSGGGVRAYEQYF. The CDR3 bases are TGTGCCAGCAGCGGAGGAGGGGTCCGGGCCTACGAGCAGTACTTC.

The chain has TRBV7-2 and TRBJ1-5, with a weak D call TRBD1 (6 bases). Germline V gene lookup returns CDR1 SGHTA and CDR2 FQGNSA. The CDR3 spans 17 residues. V dropped 2 bases and J dropped 0 bases, with 14 bases sitting between them. The DNA for the CDR3 is TGTGCCAGCAGCTTAAACGGGGGGGGCCTTAGCAATCAGCCCCAGCATTTT. Amino acids: CASSLNGGGLSNQPQHF.

This clone appeared once. The chain combines TRBV9 with TRBJ2-7; tentatively, D is TRBD2 (6 bases). With 4 bases removed from V and 3 bases from J, the gap between germline ends came to 14 bases. The CDR3 consists of 14 residues. The germline gives CDR1 SGDLS, CDR2 YYNGEE. The CDR3 DNA follows: TGTGCCAGCAGCTCCGGGGGAAAAGGCTACGAGCAGTACTTC. Residues: CASSSGGKGYEQYF.

This clone has more than one count but fewer than ten. The chain joins TRBV18 to TRBJ1-4; 10 bases agree with TRBD1. V lost 4 bases to trimming and J lost 6 bases; unmatched junction nucleotides: 5. The germline V gene has CDR1 KGHSH and CDR2 LQKENI. The CDR3 runs 15 residues. The CDR3 DNA follows: TGTGCCAGCTCACAGGCCGGGACAGGGGATGAAAAACTGTTTTTT. Translated, it gives CASSQAGTGDEKLFF.

The chain employs TRBV6-4 and TRBJ1-1, with D hard to call. Trimming cost V 6 bases and J 0 bases, with 8 bases left between them. The CDR3 consists of 13 residues. Germline V gives CDR1 MRHNA, CDR2 SNTAGT. CDR3 bases: TGTGCCAGCAGATCAGGTATGAACACTGAAGCTTTCTTT. Its protein product is CASRSGMNTEAFF.

This chain uses TRBV6-1 with TRBJ2-5, with D possibly matching TRBD1 (5 bases). Germline lookup yields CDR1 MNHNS and CDR2 SASEGT. V was clipped by 2 bases and J by 5 bases, with 15 bases between them. The length of the CDR3 is 15 residues. DNA for the CDR3: TGTGCCAGCAGTGAATTGGTAGGCAGGGTGGAGACCCAGTACTTC. It is translated as CASSELVGRVETQYF.

This clone has just a few counts. This chain joins TRBV2 and TRBJ2-5; 7 bases are a match to TRBD1. The J call may be wrong; the DNA end is better matched by TRBJ2-7. The CDR3 covers 12 residues. CDR1 SNHLY and CDR2 FYNNEI come from the germline V gene. In DNA, the CDR3 is TGTGCCAGCAGCGACAGGGTCTACGAGCAGTACTTC. It is translated as CASSDRVYEQYF.